This record looks at one TCR beta chain sequence and its context. The data stem from a study of blood T cell repertoires in COVID-19. Using immunoSEQ multiplex PCR, the repertoire was profiled, and TCRdb retains in-frame clones only, with some absent. The table has 250,000 to 300,000 clones, approximately 91% seen once. CDR3 size: 14 residues. V dropped 4 bases and J dropped 5 bases, with 14 bases sitting between them. Per the germline V gene, CDR1 is MNHEY and CDR2 is SVGAGI. The receptor's source is a woman aged 40 to 55 with acute COVID-19. Material: PBMCs or T cells enriched from blood (not recorded which). The V gene is TRBV6-5, the J gene TRBJ1-2, with D possibly TRBD1 on 5 matching bases. The DNA of the CDR3 is TGTGCCAGCAGTTCCAGTCATTCAGGGTATGGCTACACCTTC. Protein sequence: CASSSSHSGYGYTF.